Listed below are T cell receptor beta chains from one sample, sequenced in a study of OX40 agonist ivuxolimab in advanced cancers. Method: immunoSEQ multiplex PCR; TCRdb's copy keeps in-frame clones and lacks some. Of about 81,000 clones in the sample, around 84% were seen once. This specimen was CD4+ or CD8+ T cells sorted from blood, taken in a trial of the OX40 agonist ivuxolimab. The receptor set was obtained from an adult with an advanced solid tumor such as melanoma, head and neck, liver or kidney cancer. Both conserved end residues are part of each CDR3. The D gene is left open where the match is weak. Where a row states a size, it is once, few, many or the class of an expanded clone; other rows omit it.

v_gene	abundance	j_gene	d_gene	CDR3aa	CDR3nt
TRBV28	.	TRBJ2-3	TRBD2	CASSLSASGVDTQYF	TGTGCCAGCAGTTTATCGGCTAGCGGAGTAGATACGCAGTATTTT
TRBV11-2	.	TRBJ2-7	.	CASSFGGATYEQYF	TGTGCCAGCAGCTTTGGGGGGGCAACCTACGAGCAGTACTTC
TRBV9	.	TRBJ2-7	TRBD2	CASSVKLVGTRTSGSSYEQYF	TGTGCCAGCAGCGTAAAATTGGTTGGGACGAGGACTAGCGGGAGCTCCTACGAGCAGTACTTC
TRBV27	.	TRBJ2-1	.	CASSTTLVVEQFF	TGTGCCAGCAGTACAACCCTGGTCGTTGAGCAGTTCTTC
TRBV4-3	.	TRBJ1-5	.	CASSLLWQPNQPQHF	TGCGCCAGCAGCCTACTCTGGCAGCCCAATCAGCCCCAGCATTTT
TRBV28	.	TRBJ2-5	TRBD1	CASSLRGLRRQETQYF	TGTGCCAGCAGTTTAAGGGGGCTGAGAAGACAAGAGACCCAGTACTTC
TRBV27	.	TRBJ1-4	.	CASSLRISYELFF	TGTGCCAGCAGTTTACGGATATCCTACGAACTGTTTTTT
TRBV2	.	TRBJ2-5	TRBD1	CASADRAVRETQYF	TGTGCCAGCGCGGACAGGGCGGTGAGGGAGACCCAGTACTTC
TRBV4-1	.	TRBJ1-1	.	CASSTGGGTEAFF	TGCGCCAGCAGCACCGGAGGGGGGACTGAAGCTTTCTTT
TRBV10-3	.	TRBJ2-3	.	CAISDPGRAQATDTQYF	TGTGCCATCAGTGACCCGGGCCGCGCCCAGGCCACAGATACGCAGTATTTT
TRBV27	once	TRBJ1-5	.	CASRPTRGSNQPQHF	TGTGCCAGCAGACCCACTCGGGGTAGCAATCAGCCCCAGCATTTT
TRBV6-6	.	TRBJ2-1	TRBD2	CASSSSGGSYNEQFF	TGTGCCAGCAGCAGTAGCGGGGGCTCCTACAATGAGCAGTTCTTC
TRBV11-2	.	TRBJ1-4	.	CASSLGQGGKLFF	TGTGCCAGCAGCTTAGGCCAGGGCGGAAAACTGTTTTTT
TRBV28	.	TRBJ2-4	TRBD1	CASSVTGVAKNIQYF	TGTGCCAGCAGTGTTACAGGGGTAGCCAAAAACATTCAGTACTTC
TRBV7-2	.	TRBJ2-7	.	CASSLEQGYEQYF	TGTGCCAGCAGCTTAGAGCAGGGCTACGAGCAGTACTTC
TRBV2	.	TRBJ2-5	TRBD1	CASSVRQGARETQYF	TGTGCCAGCAGTGTTCGACAGGGGGCGCGTGAGACCCAGTACTTC
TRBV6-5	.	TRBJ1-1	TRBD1	CASRPGQGNLEAFF	TGTGCCAGCAGGCCGGGACAGGGTAACCTTGAAGCTTTCTTT
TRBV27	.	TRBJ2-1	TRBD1	CASTRGGTGVYNEQFF	TGTGCCAGCACCCGGGGGGGGACAGGGGTCTACAATGAGCAGTTCTTC
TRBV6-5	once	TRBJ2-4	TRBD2	CASSYTGGGNIQYF	TGTGCCAGCAGTTACACCGGGGGGGGCAACATTCAGTACTTC
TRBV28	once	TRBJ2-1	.	CASSLVYNEQFF	TGTGCCAGCAGTTTAGTTTACAATGAGCAGTTCTTC
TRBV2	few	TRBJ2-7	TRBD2	CASVGREERYEQYF	TGTGCCAGCGTGGGGCGGGAGGAGCGCTACGAGCAGTACTTC
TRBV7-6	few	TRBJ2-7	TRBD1	CASSLGGQGWYEQYF	TGTGCCAGCAGCTTAGGGGGACAGGGTTGGTACGAGCAGTACTTC
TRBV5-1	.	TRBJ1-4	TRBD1	CASSHGGQGANEKLFF	TGCGCCAGCAGCCACGGGGGACAGGGGGCTAATGAAAAACTGTTTTTT
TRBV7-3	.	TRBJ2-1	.	CASSLRRGEQFF	TGTGCCAGCAGCTTAAGAAGGGGTGAGCAGTTCTTC
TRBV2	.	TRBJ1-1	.	CASRVNTEAFF	TGTGCCAGCAGGGTAAACACTGAAGCTTTCTTT
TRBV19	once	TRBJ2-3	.	CASSGGAINTDTQYF	TGTGCCAGTAGTGGGGGTGCGATAAACACAGATACGCAGTATTTT
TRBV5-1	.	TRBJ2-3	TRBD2	CASSLPSGPGGDTQYF	TGCGCCAGCAGCTTGCCATCGGGGCCGGGAGGAGATACGCAGTATTTT
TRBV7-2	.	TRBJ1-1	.	CASSFRSNTEAFF	TGTGCCAGCAGCTTTAGGTCGAACACTGAAGCTTTCTTT
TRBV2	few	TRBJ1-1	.	CASSEQGVEAFF	TGTGCCAGCAGTGAACAGGGAGTTGAAGCTTTCTTT